This T cell receptor (beta chain) was identified during a study of T cell repertoires in cytomegalovirus infection. Overall study context: Indications came from public TCR beta signatures; they pointed to CMV infection and to a matching HLA type.

MiXCR was run by TCRdb on the reads, yielding one entry per CDR3 protein. Of approximately 100,000 distinct CDR3 sequences detected, less than 25% appear once; the ten largest clones hold around 42%. From germline, CDR1 is SGHDN and CDR2 FVKESK. V dropped 0 bases and J dropped 11 bases, with 13 bases sitting between them. The CDR3 is 13 residues long. The sample comprised CD8+ T cells from PBMCs. The V and J genes are TRBV14 and TRBJ1-1; D gene uncertain. The TCR comes from a human donor in good health (CMV status not recorded). Some clones in this sample may be carry-over from other donors' samples. The CDR3 sequence: CASSQDMGRNAFF. CDR3 sequence (DNA): TGTGCCAGCAGCCAAGATATGGGCAGGAACGCTTTCTTT.